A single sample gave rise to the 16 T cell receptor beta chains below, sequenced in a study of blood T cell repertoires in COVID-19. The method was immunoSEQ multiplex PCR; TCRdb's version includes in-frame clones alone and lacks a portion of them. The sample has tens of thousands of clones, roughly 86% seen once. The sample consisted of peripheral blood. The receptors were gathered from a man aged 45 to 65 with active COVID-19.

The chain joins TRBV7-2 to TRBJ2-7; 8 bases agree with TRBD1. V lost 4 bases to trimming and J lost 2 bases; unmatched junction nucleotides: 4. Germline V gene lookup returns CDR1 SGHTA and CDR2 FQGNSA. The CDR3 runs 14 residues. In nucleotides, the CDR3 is TGTGCCAGCAGCTGGACAGGGTTAGCCTACGAGCAGTACTTC. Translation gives CASSWTGLAYEQYF.

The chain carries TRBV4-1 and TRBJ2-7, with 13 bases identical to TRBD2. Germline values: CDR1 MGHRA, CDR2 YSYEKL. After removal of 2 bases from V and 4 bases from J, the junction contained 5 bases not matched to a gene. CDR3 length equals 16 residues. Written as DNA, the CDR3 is TGCGCCAGCAGCCAATACGGACTAGCGGGGGAATACGAGCAGTACTTC. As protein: CASSQYGLAGEYEQYF.

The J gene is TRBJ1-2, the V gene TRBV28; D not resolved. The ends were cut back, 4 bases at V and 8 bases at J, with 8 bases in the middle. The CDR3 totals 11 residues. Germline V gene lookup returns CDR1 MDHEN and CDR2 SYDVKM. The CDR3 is CASSSPQGYTF. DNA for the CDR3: TGTGCCAGCAGTTCCCCACAGGGCTACACCTTC.

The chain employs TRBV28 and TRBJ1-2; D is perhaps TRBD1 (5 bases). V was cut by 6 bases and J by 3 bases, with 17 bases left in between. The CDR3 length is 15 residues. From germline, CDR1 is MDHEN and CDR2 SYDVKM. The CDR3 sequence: CASSRPGTGDYGYTF. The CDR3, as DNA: TGTGCCAGCAGCCGCCCGGGGACGGGGGACTATGGCTACACCTTC.

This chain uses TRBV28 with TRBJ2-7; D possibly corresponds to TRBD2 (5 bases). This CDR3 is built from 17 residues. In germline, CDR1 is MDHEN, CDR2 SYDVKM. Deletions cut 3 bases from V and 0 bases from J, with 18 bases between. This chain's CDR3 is CASSFPAGGAHSYEQYF. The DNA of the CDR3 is TGTGCCAGCAGTTTTCCCGCAGGAGGAGCCCACTCCTACGAGCAGTACTTC. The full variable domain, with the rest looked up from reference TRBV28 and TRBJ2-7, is DVKVTQSSRYLVKRTGEKVFLECVQDMDHENMFWYRQDPGLGLRLIYFSYDVKMKEKGDIPEGYSVSREKKERFSLILESASTNQTSMYLCASSFPAGGAHSYEQYFGPGTRLTVT.

CDR3 in amino acids: CAWSVEGNQPQHF. In DNA form, the CDR3 reads TGTGCCTGGAGTGTGGAGGGGAATCAGCCCCAGCATTTT. V and J are TRBV30 and TRBJ1-5; maybe TRBD1 (5 bases). Germline CDR1 GTSNPN, CDR2 SVGIG (reference sequence). CDR3 length: 13 amino acids. Trimming took off 0 bases at V and 4 bases at J, with 7 bases between the two ends.

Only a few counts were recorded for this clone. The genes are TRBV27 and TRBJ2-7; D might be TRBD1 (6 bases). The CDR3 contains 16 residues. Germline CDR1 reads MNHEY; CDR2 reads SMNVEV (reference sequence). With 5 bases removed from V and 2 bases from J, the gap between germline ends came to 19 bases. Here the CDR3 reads CASSKSGTSGAYEQYF. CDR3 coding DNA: TGTGCCAGCAGTAAATCCGGGACCTCAGGGGCCTACGAGCAGTACTTC.

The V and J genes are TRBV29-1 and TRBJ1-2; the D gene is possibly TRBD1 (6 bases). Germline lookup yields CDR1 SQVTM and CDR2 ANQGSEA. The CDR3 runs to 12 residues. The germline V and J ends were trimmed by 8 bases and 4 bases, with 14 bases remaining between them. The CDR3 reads CSSQGGPYGYTF. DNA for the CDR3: TGCAGCTCTCAAGGGGGTCCCTATGGCTACACCTTC.

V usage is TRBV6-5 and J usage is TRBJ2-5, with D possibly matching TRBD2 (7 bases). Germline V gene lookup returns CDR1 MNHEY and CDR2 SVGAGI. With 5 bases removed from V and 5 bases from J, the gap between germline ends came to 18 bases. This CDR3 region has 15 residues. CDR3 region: CASSPGAGRGETQYF. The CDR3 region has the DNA TGTGCCAGCAGTCCGGGAGCGGGGAGGGGGGAGACCCAGTACTTC.

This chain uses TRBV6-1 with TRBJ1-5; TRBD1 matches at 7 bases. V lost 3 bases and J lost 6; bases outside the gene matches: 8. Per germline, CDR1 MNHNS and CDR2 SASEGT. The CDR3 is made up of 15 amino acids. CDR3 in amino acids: CASSEVRQGSQPQHF. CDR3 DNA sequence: TGTGCCAGCAGTGAGGTCCGACAGGGCAGTCAGCCCCAGCATTTT.

CDR3 coding DNA: TGCGCCAGCAGCTTGCTGGCCGGGAGCGGAGAGACCCAGTACTTC. It translates to CASSLLAGSGETQYF. This chain links TRBV5-1 with TRBJ2-5; a weak D match, TRBD2 (6 bases). V dropped 1 base and J dropped 4 bases, with 14 bases sitting between them. There are 15 residues in the CDR3. Germline loops: CDR1 SGHRS, CDR2 YFSETQ.

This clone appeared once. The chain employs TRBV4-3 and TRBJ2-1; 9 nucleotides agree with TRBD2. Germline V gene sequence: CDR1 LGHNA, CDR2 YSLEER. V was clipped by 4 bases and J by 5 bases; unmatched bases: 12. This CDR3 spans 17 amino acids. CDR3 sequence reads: CASSRYRGGGADNEQFF. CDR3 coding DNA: TGCGCCAGCAGCCGATACCGCGGCGGGGGGGCGGACAATGAGCAGTTCTTC.

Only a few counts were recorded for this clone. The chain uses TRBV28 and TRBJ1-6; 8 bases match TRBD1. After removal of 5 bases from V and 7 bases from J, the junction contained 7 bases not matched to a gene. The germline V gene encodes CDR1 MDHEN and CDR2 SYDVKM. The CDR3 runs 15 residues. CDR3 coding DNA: TGTGCCAGCAGTCCCCCGGACAGGGACAATTCACCCCTCCACTTT. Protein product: CASSPPDRDNSPLHF.

In nucleotides, the CDR3 is TGTGCCAGCAGCGCTGAGGGGACTAGCGGATTTTTCACCTACGAGCAGTACTTC. Translated: CASSAEGTSGFFTYEQYF. The V call is TRBV7-2, the J call TRBJ2-7, with TRBD2 matching 11 bases. CDR1 and CDR2 (germline): SGHTA, FQGNSA. Unmatched junction bases numbered 14, after V lost 5 bases and J lost 2 bases. The length of the CDR3 is 18 residues. Combining the CDR3 with reference TRBV7-2 and TRBJ2-7 gives the whole variable domain GAGVSQSPSNKVTEKGKDVELRCDPISGHTALYWYRQSLGQGLEFLIYFQGNSAPDKSGLPSDRFSAERTGGSVSTLTIQRTQQEDSAVYLCASSAEGTSGFFTYEQYFGPGTRLTVT.

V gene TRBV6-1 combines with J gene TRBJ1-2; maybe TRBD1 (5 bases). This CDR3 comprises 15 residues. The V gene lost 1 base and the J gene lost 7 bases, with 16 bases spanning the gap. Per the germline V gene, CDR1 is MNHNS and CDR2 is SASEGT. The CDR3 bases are TGTGCCAGCAGTGAAGGGGGCACTGGAGCTCTTGGCTACACCTTC. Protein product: CASSEGGTGALGYTF.

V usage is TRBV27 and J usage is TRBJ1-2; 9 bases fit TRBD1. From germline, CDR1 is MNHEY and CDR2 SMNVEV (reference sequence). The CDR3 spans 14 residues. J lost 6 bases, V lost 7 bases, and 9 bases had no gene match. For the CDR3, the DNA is TGTGCCAGCAAACCCACCGGGACAGGGCATGGCTACACCTTC. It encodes CASKPTGTGHGYTF.